The next 14 T cell receptor beta chains were all read from a single sample in a study of a mutant IDH1 vaccine in newly diagnosed glioma (dated by TCRdb to about 2021). Their antigens are not known. The time point tag for this specimen amounts to: week 11, during vaccination. Every vaccine dose consisted of 300 ug of a 20-mer mutant IDH1 peptide in Montanide, administered subcutaneously together with topical imiquimod. The library came from the immunoSEQ multiplex PCR assay. The clones in this table, taken by TCRdb from immuneACCESS, are in-frame only. Not every clone is retained; where verified, under half of the shortfall comes from an unresolved V gene, and the cause of the rest is unknown. This sample holds some 60,000 clones; about 84% were observed only once. 3% to 4.5% of the sample is held by the ten biggest clonotypes. The sample was PBMCs, taken from a glioma patient whose treatment included an IDH1 peptide vaccine. Source of these receptors: a man aged 30 to 45 with glioma.

V is TRBV29-1 and J is TRBJ1-4; D possibly corresponds to TRBD1 (5 bases). Germline V lookup: CDR1 SQVTM, CDR2 ANQGSEA. Trimming removed 6 bases at V and 0 bases at J, with 5 bases between. The CDR3 has 12 amino acids. CDR3 nucleotides: TGCAGCGTGACAGCAACTAATGAAAAACTGTTTTTT. As protein: CSVTATNEKLFF.

The rearrangement links TRBV6-5 to TRBJ2-5, with D uncertain. The ends were cut back, 4 bases at V and 5 bases at J, with 5 bases in the middle. The CDR3 totals 11 residues. The germline CDR1 and CDR2 sequences are MNHEY and SVGAGI. CDR3 protein: CASSSVETQYF. The CDR3 DNA reads TGTGCCAGCAGTTCCGTGGAGACCCAGTACTTC.

J is TRBJ1-2 and V is TRBV9, with a weak D call TRBD1 (5 bases). Between the trimmed V and J ends, which lost 7 bases and 6 bases, there was a span of 10 bases. The CDR3 covers 11 residues. Looked up from germline, CDR1 is SGDLS and CDR2 is YYNGEE. The CDR3 DNA reads TGTGCCAGCCGTGGGGGGGATGGCTACACCTTC. Translated, it gives CASRGGDGYTF.

The genes are TRBV5-4 and TRBJ2-2; 11 positions agree with TRBD2. The CDR3 is 18 amino acids. CDR1 is SGHNT and CDR2 is YYREEE in the germline V gene (reference sequence). The V gene end was trimmed by 6 bases and the J gene end by 6 bases; junction bases not matched to a gene: 16. The CDR3, as DNA: TGTGCCAGCACCCACTATAGCGGGGGGGCCGTGGACGCCGGGGAGCTGTTTTTT. Its protein is CASTHYSGGAVDAGELFF.

V is TRBV2 and J is TRBJ2-1; 7 positions match TRBD1. Germline-derived CDR1 and CDR2 are SNHLY and FYNNEI. The J segment lost 7 bases and the V segment lost 4 bases, leaving 4 bases of the junction unmatched. CDR3 length: 13 residues. The CDR3 DNA reads as TGTGCCAGCAGTGGTAACAGGGGAAATGAGCAGTTCTTC. It yields the protein CASSGNRGNEQFF.

This sequence joins TRBV19 and TRBJ2-7, with D perhaps matching TRBD2 (6 bases). V gave up 5 bases and J gave up 2 bases, with 16 bases separating them. Germline values: CDR1 LNHDA, CDR2 SQIVND (reference sequence). The CDR3 totals 15 residues. CDR3 bases: TGTGCCAGTAGTGAACCTCAGGGAGGCACCTACGAGCAGTACTTC. Translation: CASSEPQGGTYEQYF.

The chain uses TRBV28 and TRBJ2-7, with D perhaps TRBD1 or TRBD2 (6 bases each). Looked up from germline, CDR1 is MDHEN and CDR2 is SYDVKM. The CDR3 runs 16 residues. V was shortened by 6 bases and J by 3 bases, with 21 bases between the two germline ends. CDR3 coding DNA: TGTGCCAGCAGCTACGTGGGCGTCCGGGGGCTCTACGAGCAGTACTTC. This codes for CASSYVGVRGLYEQYF.

The genes are TRBV6-5 and TRBJ1-2; no reliable D call. CDR1 and CDR2 from the germline V gene are MNHEY and SVGAGI. V was trimmed by 6 bases and J by 3 bases, leaving 11 bases between them. This CDR3 has 13 residues. The CDR3 region has the DNA TGTGCCAGCAGGAGGGAGTATTACTATGGCTACACCTTC. It encodes CASRREYYYGYTF.

The rearrangement links TRBV21-1 to TRBJ1-6. TRBV21-1 counts as a pseudogene. This CDR3 spans 18 amino acids. CDR3 in DNA: TGTGCCAGCAGCGAAAAAAGATCGCGCGATCACTATAATTCACCCCTCCACTTT. Its translation: CASSEKRSRDHYNSPLHF.

V is TRBV30 and J is TRBJ1-1; 10 positions agree with TRBD1. The germline gives CDR1 GTSNPN, CDR2 SVGIG (reference sequence). The CDR3 sequence is 12 residues long. Trimming at V came to 7 bases and at J to 5 bases, leaving 4 bases not matched to a gene. The CDR3 DNA sequence: TGTGCCTACGGACAGGGGGGGACTGAAGCTTTCTTT. The encoded protein is CAYGQGGTEAFF.

The sample holds one count of this clone. The chain has TRBV19 and TRBJ1-6; a possible D gene is TRBD1 (6 bases). The CDR3 covers 14 residues. Germline loops: CDR1 LNHDA, CDR2 SQIVND (reference sequence). V was pared by 4 bases and J by 8 bases, with 12 bases between. The CDR3 is CASSKDSDYSPLHF. The CDR3 DNA reads TGTGCCAGTAGTAAGGACAGTGACTATTCACCCCTCCACTTT.

The chain employs TRBV27 and TRBJ1-4, with a possible D match to TRBD1 (6 bases). CDR3 length: 17 residues. CDR1 MNHEY and CDR2 SMNVEV come from the germline V gene (reference sequence). Deletions cut 2 bases from V and 0 bases from J, with 13 bases between. In DNA form, the CDR3 reads TGTGCCAGCAGTTTAATGGGGGCTCTCCCAACTAATGAAAAACTGTTTTTT. Protein sequence: CASSLMGALPTNEKLFF.

This chain joins TRBV7-8 and TRBJ1-2; 7 bases map to TRBD1. Germline CDR1 and CDR2: SGHVS and FQNEAQ. This CDR3 is built from 13 residues. V gave up 4 bases and J gave up 5 bases; unmatched junction bases: 4. CDR3 residues: CASSSDRTYGYTF. DNA for the CDR3: TGTGCCAGCAGCTCGGACAGGACTTATGGCTACACCTTC. The variable domain in full, completed from reference TRBV7-8 and TRBJ1-2, reads GAGVSQSPRYKVAKRGQDVALRCDPISGHVSLFWYQQALGQGPEFLTYFQNEAQLDKSGLPSDRFFAERPEGSVSTLKIQRTQQEDSAVYLCASSSDRTYGYTFGSGTRLTVV.

This clone has a handful of counts. The genes are TRBV11-2 and TRBJ1-1; D gene uncertain. This CDR3 has 13 residues. The germline CDR1 and CDR2 sequences are SGHAT and FQNNGV. V lost 7 bases and J lost 3, with 12 bases in between. CDR3 residues: CASTTTLYTEAFF. CDR3 nucleotide sequence: TGTGCCAGCACCACCACCCTATACACTGAAGCTTTCTTT.